Following are 14 T cell receptor beta chains from one sample sequenced in a study of graft-versus-host responses after intestinal transplantation. Antigen specificity for these receptors is unknown. TCRdb's copy holds only in-frame clones and misses some; the assay was immunoSEQ multiplex PCR. The sample shows tens of thousands of clones, 75% to 90% of them seen only once. This specimen consisted of unstimulated CD4+ T cells sorted from spleen or lymph node cells, obtained before transplant. The receptors originated from a human donor who was the organ donor for an intestinal transplant.

This clone appeared a single time. V gene TRBV19 combines with J gene TRBJ2-3, with a tentative D call TRBD2 (5 bases). Deletions cut 5 bases from V and 0 bases from J, with 18 bases between. Germline CDR1 LNHDA, CDR2 SQIVND (reference sequence). CDR3 length: 17 residues. Here the CDR3 reads CASSPTSGISSTDTQYF. In DNA form, the CDR3 reads TGTGCCAGTAGTCCAACCTCCGGGATATCAAGCACAGATACGCAGTATTTT.

The rearrangement joins TRBV6-5 to TRBJ2-7; weak D call: TRBD1 (6 bases). Germline lookup yields CDR1 MNHEY and CDR2 SVGAGI. Trimming cost V 0 bases and J 4 bases, with 10 bases left between them. This CDR3 contains 14 residues. In DNA form, the CDR3 reads TGTGCCAGCAGTTACTCACAGGGAGAGTACGAGCAGTACGTC. Protein product: CASSYSQGEYEQYV.

V is TRBV5-4 and J is TRBJ1-2; 9 bases align to TRBD1. The CDR3 runs to 15 residues. Trimming cost V 3 bases and J 5 bases; bases outside gene matches: 8. Germline V gives CDR1 SGHNT, CDR2 YYREEE (reference sequence). CDR3 residues: CASSSNGGTGYGYTF. For the CDR3, the DNA is TGTGCCAGCAGCTCCAATGGAGGGACAGGGTATGGCTACACCTTC.

The chain couples TRBV19 to TRBJ2-3, with D possibly TRBD2 on 5 matching bases. Deletions cut 11 bases from V and 1 base from J, with 13 bases between. The CDR3 is 13 amino acids. Germline V gives CDR1 LNHDA, CDR2 SQIVND (reference sequence). In nucleotides, the CDR3 is TGTGCCGCGAGACCGAGGGGCACAGATACGCAGTATTTT. It codes for CAARPRGTDTQYF.

This chain connects TRBV5-6 to TRBJ1-3; possibly TRBD1 for D (6 bases). CDR1 is SGHDT, CDR2 YYEEEE, per germline. The CDR3 consists of 15 residues. V dropped 0 bases and J dropped 4 bases, with 11 bases sitting between them. This CDR3 reads CASSLEPGDGNTIYF. Written as DNA, the CDR3 is TGTGCCAGCAGCTTGGAGCCAGGGGACGGAAACACCATATATTTT.

The J gene is TRBJ2-3, the V gene TRBV7-2; no firm D call. Trimming left V 2 bases short and J 3 bases short, with 3 bases between. The CDR3 extends over 12 amino acids. Germline V gene lookup returns CDR1 SGHTA and CDR2 FQGNSA. As DNA, the CDR3 is TGTGCCAGCAGCTTATCTACAGATACGCAGTATTTT. It specifies CASSLSTDTQYF.

V usage is TRBV11-2 and J usage is TRBJ2-3; the match to TRBD2 covers 13 bases. The germline V gene encodes CDR1 SGHAT and CDR2 FQNNGV. After removal of 3 bases from V and 3 bases from J, the junction contained 6 bases not matched to a gene. This CDR3 region has 17 residues. Here the CDR3 DNA reads TGTGCCAGCAGCTTTACAACTAGCGGGGGGGCTACAGATACGCAGTATTTT. It is translated as CASSFTTSGGATDTQYF. The full variable domain, its missing parts supplied by reference TRBV11-2 and TRBJ2-3, is EAGVAQSPRYKIIEKRQSVAFWCNPISGHATLYWYQQILGQGPKLLIQFQNNGVVDDSQLPKDRFSAERLKGVDSTLKIQPAKLEDSAVYLCASSFTTSGGATDTQYFGPGTRLTVL.

J is TRBJ2-7 and V is TRBV6-1; maybe TRBD1 (5 bases). The CDR3 spans 13 residues. Trimming pared 5 bases from V and 1 base from J, leaving 9 bases between. Germline V gene lookup returns CDR1 MNHNS and CDR2 SASEGT. In DNA form, the CDR3 reads TGTGCCAGCAGTTCGCAGGGTTCCTACGAGCAGTACGTC. Translated, it gives CASSSQGSYEQYV.

This chain uses TRBV6-1 with TRBJ1-1; D gene uncertain. This CDR3 has 15 amino acids. The V and J ends lost 4 bases and 4 bases respectively, with 16 bases between them. Looked up from germline, CDR1 is MNHNS and CDR2 is SASEGT. The CDR3 sequence is CASSVLWEAGTEAFF. CDR3 DNA sequence: TGTGCCAGCAGTGTCTTATGGGAAGCGGGCACTGAAGCTTTCTTT.

This sequence joins TRBV7-2 and TRBJ1-6; no clear D gene. Trimming removed 1 base at V and 7 bases at J, with 17 bases between. CDR1 is SGHTA and CDR2 is FQGNSA in the germline V gene. The CDR3 extends over 17 amino acids. CDR3 DNA: TGTGCCAGCAGCTTAGTTGTTGGGAACTCGGGGAATTCACCCCTCCACTTT. Amino acid sequence: CASSLVVGNSGNSPLHF.

This chain links TRBV7-2 with TRBJ1-6; D call uncertain. Germline V gene lookup returns CDR1 SGHTA and CDR2 FQGNSA. This CDR3 has 15 residues. Trimming shortened V by 1 base and J by 9 bases, and 13 bases separated the two germline ends. CDR3 region: CASSLERVLGSPLHF. CDR3 DNA: TGTGCCAGCAGCTTAGAGAGGGTATTGGGTTCACCCCTCCACTTT.

V is TRBV28 and J is TRBJ1-2; unclear D gene. V shed 8 bases and J shed 3 bases, with 7 bases lying between them. CDR1 and CDR2 (germline): MDHEN, SYDVKM. This CDR3 has 11 residues. CDR3 coding DNA: TGTGCCAGCGGGCGTGACTATGGCTACACCTTC. Residues: CASGRDYGYTF.

V and J are TRBV28 and TRBJ2-5; perhaps TRBD1 as D (5 bases). With 3 bases removed from V and 4 bases from J, the gap between germline ends came to 12 bases. The CDR3 is 14 residues long. The germline V gene encodes CDR1 MDHEN and CDR2 SYDVKM. CDR3 sequence (DNA): TGTGCCAGCAGTTTCAGGGATCAAGGAGAGACCCAGTACTTC. As protein: CASSFRDQGETQYF. The complete variable domain, with remaining parts taken from reference TRBV28 and TRBJ2-5, reads DVKVTQSSRYLVKRTGEKVFLECVQDMDHENMFWYRQDPGLGLRLIYFSYDVKMKEKGDIPEGYSVSREKKERFSLILESASTNQTSMYLCASSFRDQGETQYFGPGTRLLVL.

The chain recombines TRBV27 with TRBJ1-2, with 9 bases aligning to TRBD1. CDR3 length: 18 amino acids. Germline loops: CDR1 MNHEY, CDR2 SMNVEV (reference sequence). The junction had 16 bases not matched to a gene; V was cut back by 6 bases and J by 2 bases. Here the CDR3 reads CASRSPSLTGGENYGYTF. In DNA form, the CDR3 reads TGTGCCAGCAGATCCCCTTCTTTAACAGGGGGCGAGAACTATGGCTACACCTTC.